Listed here are 32 T cell receptor beta chains from one sample, sequenced in a study of neoadjuvant anti-PD-1 for oral cavity cancer. The time point is: after neoadjuvant nivolumab, at surgical resection. Profiled with immunoSEQ multiplex PCR; TCRdb holds only in-frame clones, not every one. The table shows tens of thousands of clones, with about 30% occurring only once. The sample consisted of tumor tissue, taken after nivolumab (anti-PD-1) treatment. The receptors shown here come from a person between 40 and 85 years old with oral cavity squamous cell carcinoma.

This clone appeared many times. The chain has TRBV6-4 and TRBJ2-3, with 9 bases matching TRBD2. From germline, CDR1 is MRHNA and CDR2 SNTAGT. Trimming cost V 2 bases and J 6 bases; bases outside gene matches: 6. This CDR3 contains 15 residues. The CDR3 bases are TGTGCCAGCAGTGACGCGGCGGGAGGGCAGGATACGCAGTATTTT. It specifies CASSDAAGGQDTQYF.

This CDR3 reads CASSELWRTYEQYF. The DNA for the CDR3 is TGTGCCAGCAGTGAACTCTGGCGGACCTACGAGCAGTACTTC. The V and J genes are TRBV6-1 and TRBJ2-7, with D unclear. The CDR3 spans 14 residues. Trimming took off 2 bases at V and 2 bases at J, with 10 bases between the two ends. CDR1 is MNHNS, CDR2 SASEGT, per germline.

This sequence joins TRBV27 and TRBJ2-7; D unclear. This CDR3 is built from 13 residues. Germline V lookup: CDR1 MNHEY, CDR2 SMNVEV (reference sequence). V lost 2 bases and J 2 bases, leaving 7 bases between the germline ends. For the CDR3, the DNA is TGTGCCAGCAGTTTAGGCAGGACCTACGAGCAGTACTTC. Translated, it gives CASSLGRTYEQYF.

The chain has TRBV7-9 and TRBJ1-5; D gene unclear. The V end was cut by 5 bases, the J end by 0 bases, with 11 bases between. CDR3 length: 15 amino acids. CDR1 and CDR2 from the germline V gene are SEHNR and FQNEAQ (reference sequence). CDR3 sequence: CASSPHSNSNQPQHF. DNA for the CDR3: TGTGCCAGCAGCCCCCATTCGAATAGCAATCAGCCCCAGCATTTT.

This clone was detected a few times. The V and J genes are TRBV29-1 and TRBJ1-2; no firm D call. The CDR3 length is 13 residues. Germline assignment: CDR1 SQVTM and CDR2 ANQGSEA. Trimming shortened V by 3 bases and J by 8 bases, and 16 bases separated the two germline ends. The CDR3 DNA sequence: TGCAGCGTTGATCGGCCCACAACCTGGGGCTACACCTTC. It translates to CSVDRPTTWGYTF.

This sequence joins TRBV6-4 and TRBJ2-2; possibly TRBD1 for D (6 bases). V lost 3 bases and J lost 0, with 8 bases in between. In germline, CDR1 is MRHNA, CDR2 SNTAGT. CDR3 length equals 15 residues. Written as DNA, the CDR3 is TGTGCCAGCAGTGATAAGGGGGCGAACACCGGGGAGCTGTTTTTT. Amino acids: CASSDKGANTGELFF.

The chain carries TRBV18 and TRBJ1-3; no firm D call. The V end was cut by 3 bases, the J end by 2 bases, with 11 bases between. From germline, CDR1 is KGHSH and CDR2 LQKENI. This CDR3 spans 15 amino acids. DNA for the CDR3: TGTGCCAGCTCACCGCCGACCCTTACTGGAAACACCATATATTTT. It translates to CASSPPTLTGNTIYF.

This clone is classed as medium-sized (0.01 to 0.1%). The rearrangement joins TRBV5-5 to TRBJ1-6; TRBD1 is a possible D gene (5 bases). With 2 bases removed from V and 8 bases from J, the gap between germline ends came to 11 bases. The CDR3 totals 14 residues. CDR1 SGHKS and CDR2 YYEKEE come from the germline V gene (reference sequence). In DNA form, the CDR3 reads TGTGCCAGCAGCTTCTCGTGGGGCGATTCACCCCTCCACTTT. This translates into CASSFSWGDSPLHF.

The J gene is TRBJ2-2, the V gene TRBV5-4; the match to TRBD2 covers 7 bases. The junction had 14 bases not matched to a gene; V was cut back by 4 bases and J by 5 bases. CDR3 length equals 17 residues. CDR1 and CDR2 (germline): SGHNT, YYREEE (reference sequence). The CDR3 region is CASSPPSGGSETGELFF. For the CDR3, the DNA is TGTGCCAGCAGCCCGCCTAGCGGAGGGAGCGAGACCGGGGAGCTGTTTTTT.

The CDR3, as DNA: TGTGCCTGGAATACAGGGCCTGGGCAGTACTTC. Residues: CAWNTGPGQYF. The chain carries TRBV30 and TRBJ2-7; TRBD1 might be the D (6 bases). Trimming cost V 4 bases and J 9 bases, with 13 bases left between them. This CDR3 comprises 11 residues. Germline V gives CDR1 GTSNPN, CDR2 SVGIG (reference sequence).

The chain has TRBV4-2 and TRBJ2-7; 10 positions agree with TRBD2. CDR3 length: 16 residues. Trimming removed 4 bases from V and 4 bases from J; junction bases left unmatched: 10. Per the germline V gene, CDR1 is LGHNA and CDR2 is YNFKEQ. CDR3 coding DNA: TGTGCCAGCAGCCTCCGACTAGCGGGCTGGGATTACGAGCAGTACTTC. Translated, it gives CASSLRLAGWDYEQYF.

This clone has just a few counts. The V and J genes are TRBV28 and TRBJ1-1; tentatively, D is TRBD1 (5 bases). The ends were cut back, 5 bases at V and 1 base at J, with 11 bases in the middle. The length of the CDR3 is 14 residues. In germline, CDR1 is MDHEN, CDR2 SYDVKM. CDR3: CASSLAGANTEAFF. The CDR3 DNA sequence: TGTGCCAGCAGTCTGGCTGGGGCGAACACTGAAGCTTTCTTT. Together with reference TRBV28 and TRBJ1-1, the CDR3 gives the full variable domain: DVKVTQSSRYLVKRTGEKVFLECVQDMDHENMFWYRQDPGLGLRLIYFSYDVKMKEKGDIPEGYSVSREKKERFSLILESASTNQTSMYLCASSLAGANTEAFFGQGTRLTVV.

This clone was seen repeatedly, ten times or more. This chain uses TRBV28 with TRBJ2-5; tentatively, D is TRBD2 (6 bases). Germline V gene data show CDR1 as MDHEN and CDR2 as SYDVKM. V was shortened by 5 bases and J by 0 bases, with 7 bases between the two germline ends. The CDR3 totals 13 residues. The CDR3 coding sequence is TGTGCCAGCAGTCGGGACTACCAAGAGACCCAGTACTTC. Translated: CASSRDYQETQYF. Using reference TRBV28 and TRBJ2-5 for the parts outside the CDR3, the full variable domain is DVKVTQSSRYLVKRTGEKVFLECVQDMDHENMFWYRQDPGLGLRLIYFSYDVKMKEKGDIPEGYSVSREKKERFSLILESASTNQTSMYLCASSRDYQETQYFGPGTRLLVL.

Only a few counts were recorded for this clone. The chain employs TRBV9 and TRBJ2-5; the D is unclear. With 0 bases removed from V and 5 bases from J, the gap between germline ends came to 14 bases. The CDR3 consists of 15 residues. The V gene's germline CDR1 is SGDLS and CDR2 YYNGEE. CDR3 sequence (DNA): TGTGCCAGCAGCGTAGGTTCCACCTCCACCGAGACCCAGTACTTC. The encoded protein is CASSVGSTSTETQYF.

This clone has just a few counts. J is TRBJ1-4 and V is TRBV19; D is ambiguous. The V and J ends lost 6 bases and 0 bases respectively, with 14 bases between them. This CDR3 region has 16 residues. Looked up from germline, CDR1 is LNHDA and CDR2 is SQIVND (reference sequence). DNA of the CDR3: TGTGCCAGTAGCTCGTTGGTTATGCCAACTAATGAAAAACTGTTTTTT. Translating gives CASSSLVMPTNEKLFF.

This clone was seen more than once but under ten times. The chain links TRBV28 to TRBJ1-5, with unresolved D. Trimming took off 2 bases at V and 9 bases at J, with 8 bases between the two ends. Germline V gives CDR1 MDHEN, CDR2 SYDVKM. The CDR3 runs 12 residues. CDR3 sequence: CASSLGGRPQHF. The CDR3 DNA reads TGTGCCAGCAGTTTAGGAGGGAGGCCCCAGCATTTT. Complete variable domain (other parts from reference TRBV28 and TRBJ1-5): DVKVTQSSRYLVKRTGEKVFLECVQDMDHENMFWYRQDPGLGLRLIYFSYDVKMKEKGDIPEGYSVSREKKERFSLILESASTNQTSMYLCASSLGGRPQHFGDGTRLSIL.

This rearrangement joins TRBV6-5 to TRBJ1-2; 7 nucleotides match TRBD1. This CDR3 contains 13 residues. Germline V gene lookup returns CDR1 MNHEY and CDR2 SVGAGI. The V and J ends lost 6 bases and 2 bases, in that order; junction bases with no gene match: 3. Here the CDR3 reads CASSWDRNYGYTF. The CDR3 coding sequence is TGTGCCAGCAGCTGGGACAGAAACTATGGCTACACCTTC.

The V call is TRBV7-9, the J call TRBJ2-5, with 9 bases identical to TRBD1. The V gene end was trimmed by 5 bases and the J gene end by 4 bases; junction bases not matched to a gene: 5. Looked up from germline, CDR1 is SEHNR and CDR2 is FQNEAQ (reference sequence). This CDR3 has 14 amino acids. CDR3 nucleotides: TGTGCCAGCAGCGTCGGGACAGGGTCAGAGACCCAGTACTTC. As protein: CASSVGTGSETQYF.

The chain is built from TRBV5-1 and TRBJ1-4, with D hard to call. The V gene's germline CDR1 is SGHRS and CDR2 YFSETQ. CDR3 size: 15 residues. Trimming shortened V by 6 bases and J by 0 bases, and 12 bases separated the two germline ends. The CDR3 region has the DNA TGCGCCAGCACGCGGGGTCCCCCAACTAATGAAAAACTGTTTTTT. Its translation is CASTRGPPTNEKLFF.

This clone was detected once. This chain joins TRBV5-1 and TRBJ2-7, with TRBD2 as a possible D gene (5 bases). Trimming took 0 bases from V and 2 from J, leaving 21 bases between them. CDR3 length equals 18 residues. The germline CDR1 and CDR2 sequences are SGHRS and YFSETQ. The CDR3 nucleotides read TGCGCCAGCAGCTTGGGTGGACTTAAATCGGTCGGGACCTACGAGCAGTACTTC. Translated, it gives CASSLGGLKSVGTYEQYF.

The V call is TRBV18, the J call TRBJ2-2, with D tentatively TRBD1 or TRBD2 (5 bases each). V was cut by 1 base and J by 6 bases, with 18 bases left in between. This CDR3 is 17 amino acids long. The V gene's germline CDR1 is KGHSH and CDR2 LQKENI. CDR3 residues: CASSPRTRGKFAGELFF. CDR3 coding DNA: TGTGCCAGCTCACCACGTACTCGGGGCAAATTTGCCGGGGAGCTGTTTTTT.

In its sample, this clone was seen a few times. V usage is TRBV9 and J usage is TRBJ2-3, with D unclear. Germline CDR1 is SGDLS and CDR2 is YYNGEE. Between the trimmed V and J ends, which lost 3 bases and 0 bases, there was a span of 11 bases. CDR3 length: 15 amino acids. As DNA, the CDR3 is TGTGCCAGCAGCGGTCTTCAGCCTAGCACAGATACGCAGTATTTT. Translating it yields CASSGLQPSTDTQYF.

In its sample, this clone was seen a few times. At the DNA level, this CDR3 is encoded by other sequences in the same sample as well. V usage is TRBV27 and J usage is TRBJ1-5; D is unclear. Trimming left V 6 bases short and J 2 bases short, with 8 bases between. Germline V CDR1 and CDR2: MNHEY, SMNVEV (reference sequence). There are 13 residues in the CDR3. CDR3 DNA sequence: TGTGCCAGCAGCCTTATGGGCAATCAGCCCCAGCATTTT. Its protein product is CASSLMGNQPQHF.

V gene TRBV11-2 combines with J gene TRBJ1-2; D is unclear. CDR3 length equals 15 residues. V was cut by 5 bases and J by 3 bases, with 16 bases left in between. Germline V CDR1 and CDR2: SGHAT, FQNNGV. Here the CDR3 DNA reads TGTGCCAGCAGCCCGAGCGGGGAATATTACTATGGCTACACCTTC. Amino acid sequence: CASSPSGEYYYGYTF.

This clone was counted many times. This chain joins TRBV11-1 and TRBJ2-7; D unclear. V lost 5 bases and J 0 bases, leaving 5 bases between the germline ends. The CDR3 contains 12 residues. Germline V gives CDR1 SGHAT, CDR2 FQDESV (reference sequence). The CDR3 DNA is TGTGCCAGCAGCCTACACTCCTACGAGCAGTACTTC. Protein product: CASSLHSYEQYF.

This clone has only a few counts. The chain recombines TRBV5-1 with TRBJ1-1; 8 bases agree with TRBD1. CDR3 length: 14 amino acids. Germline lookup yields CDR1 SGHRS and CDR2 YFSETQ. Trimming at V came to 2 bases and at J to 3 bases, leaving 3 bases not matched to a gene. CDR3 nucleotide sequence: TGCGCCAGCAGCTTCATGACAGGGGACACTGAAGCTTTCTTT. Its protein is CASSFMTGDTEAFF.

The chain links TRBV13 to TRBJ1-2; D is perhaps TRBD1 (5 bases). The germline V and J ends were trimmed by 4 bases and 4 bases, with 16 bases remaining between them. CDR1 PRHDT and CDR2 FYEKMQ come from the germline V gene (reference sequence). CDR3 length equals 15 residues. The CDR3 coding sequence is TGTGCCAGCAGCTCCGTCGACAGCGGAAGCTATGGCTACACCTTC. It codes for CASSSVDSGSYGYTF. Full variable domain (rest looked up from reference TRBV13 and TRBJ1-2): AAGVIQSPRHLIKEKRETATLKCYPIPRHDTVYWYQQGPGQDPQFLISFYEKMQSDKGSIPDRFSAQQFSDYHSELNMSSLELGDSALYFCASSSVDSGSYGYTFGSGTRLTVV.

The J gene is TRBJ2-7, the V gene TRBV4-1, with 7 bases aligning to TRBD1. Germline trimming cut 3 bases from V and 0 bases from J; bases unmatched to any gene: 5. The CDR3 spans 15 residues. Germline V CDR1 and CDR2: MGHRA, YSYEKL. CDR3 amino acids: CASSHGTAISYEQYF. The CDR3 DNA sequence: TGCGCCAGCAGCCACGGGACAGCAATCTCCTACGAGCAGTACTTC.

The chain is built from TRBV5-1 and TRBJ2-5; no clear D gene. Germline V gene sequence: CDR1 SGHRS, CDR2 YFSETQ. With 3 bases removed from V and 7 bases from J, the gap between germline ends came to 13 bases. This CDR3 has 13 amino acids. CDR3 residues: CASSSDPTVTQYF. The DNA of the CDR3 is TGCGCCAGCAGCTCGGACCCAACGGTGACCCAGTACTTC. The full variable domain, rest sourced from reference TRBV5-1 and TRBJ2-5, is KAGVTQTPRYLIKTRGQQVTLSCSPISGHRSVSWYQQTPGQGLQFLFEYFSETQRNKGNFPGRFSGRQFSNSRSEMNVSTLELGDSALYLCASSSDPTVTQYFGPGTRLLVL.

Many counts were recorded for this clone. This chain links TRBV28 with TRBJ2-1; D assignment may be TRBD1 or TRBD2 (5 bases each). The germline V and J ends were trimmed by 8 bases and 2 bases, with 16 bases remaining between them. The CDR3 runs 15 residues. Germline CDR1 is MDHEN and CDR2 is SYDVKM. CDR3 nucleotides: TGTGCCAGCCACCCCTCAGGGACCCCCTACAATGAGCAGTTCTTC. It is translated as CASHPSGTPYNEQFF.

This clone was seen only a few times. The V gene is TRBV28, the J gene TRBJ1-3; D call uncertain. The germline V gene has CDR1 MDHEN and CDR2 SYDVKM. The V gene lost 1 base and the J gene lost 0 bases, with 7 bases spanning the gap. The length of the CDR3 is 15 residues. This chain's CDR3 is CASSLLADSGNTIYF. CDR3 nucleotide sequence: TGTGCCAGCAGTTTATTGGCGGACTCTGGAAACACCATATATTTT.

V usage is TRBV12-1 and J usage is TRBJ2-2; the D call in the table, TRBD1, was not verified against the DNA. TRBV12-1 is labeled a pseudogene. This CDR3 comprises 16 residues. Here the CDR3 reads CASSPQQGIDTGELFF. The CDR3 DNA sequence: TGTGCCAGCAGCCCTCAACAGGGTATAGATACCGGGGAGCTGTTTTTT.